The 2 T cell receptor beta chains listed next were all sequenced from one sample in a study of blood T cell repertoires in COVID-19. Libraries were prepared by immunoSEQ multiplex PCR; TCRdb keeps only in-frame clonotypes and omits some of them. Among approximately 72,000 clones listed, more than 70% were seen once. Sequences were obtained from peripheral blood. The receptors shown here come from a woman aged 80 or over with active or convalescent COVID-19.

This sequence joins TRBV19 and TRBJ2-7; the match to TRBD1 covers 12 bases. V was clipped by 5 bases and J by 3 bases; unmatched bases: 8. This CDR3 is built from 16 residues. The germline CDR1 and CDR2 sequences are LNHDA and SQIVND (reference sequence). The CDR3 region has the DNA TGTGCCAGTAGTGGGGACAGGGGGCTCAGCAGCTACGAGCAGTACTTC. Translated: CASSGDRGLSSYEQYF.

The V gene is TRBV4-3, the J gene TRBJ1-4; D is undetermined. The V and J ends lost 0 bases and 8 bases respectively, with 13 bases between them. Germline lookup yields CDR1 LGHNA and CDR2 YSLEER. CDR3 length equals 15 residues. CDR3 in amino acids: CASSQDLMGAEKLFF. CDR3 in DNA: TGCGCCAGCAGCCAAGATTTGATGGGAGCGGAAAAACTGTTTTTT.